Sequencing of this T cell receptor (beta chain) was carried out in a study of cytomegalovirus exposure and HLA in healthy donors. Trimming pared 6 bases from V and 4 bases from J, leaving 10 bases between. Germline values: CDR1 MNHNS, CDR2 SASEGT. This CDR3 is 13 amino acids long. Data came from immunoSEQ multiplex PCR; TCRdb stores just in-frame clones and leaves some out. The top ten clones hold under 0.9% of a sample with tens of thousands of clones, 95% of them seen once. A roughly 120-subject validation cohort, separate from the approximately 670-subject first cohort, supplied the donors. The receptor was isolated from a woman under 30 in good health and CMV-seronegative. Sequenced sample: PBMCs. The J gene is TRBJ1-5, the V gene TRBV6-1, with D possibly TRBD1 on 6 matching bases. The CDR3 sequence: CASRITGNQPQHF. CDR3 bases: TGTGCCAGCAGGATTACAGGGAATCAGCCCCAGCATTTT.